This T cell receptor (beta chain) was profiled in a study of T-cell reconstitution after alpha-beta-depleted transplantation in children. This clonotype has more than one count but fewer than ten. Unique molecular identifiers were used in preparing the TCRbeta library. Each CDR3 protein gets one entry after TCRdb re-called the PCR reads with MiXCR. Of about 900,000 distinct CDR3 sequences in the sample, roughly 29% are singletons; the top ten hold about 28%. Germline CDR1 SEHNR, CDR2 FQNEAQ (reference sequence). CDR3 length: 13 amino acids. Unmatched junction bases numbered 4, after V lost 3 bases and J lost 6 bases.

This chain connects TRBV7-9 to TRBJ2-5; 7 positions agree with TRBD1. Sequenced here: PBMCs, mostly from graft donor cells, sampled 360 days after TCRalphabeta/CD19-depleted stem cell transplant. The origin of this receptor is a boy less than two years old who had a stem cell transplant for SCID, so the T cells may come from the graft donor. The CDR3 nucleotides read TGTGCCAGCAGCTTTGACAGGGCAAAGACCCAGTACTTC. This gives the protein CASSFDRAKTQYF. The variable domain in full, completed from reference TRBV7-9 and TRBJ2-5, reads DTGVSQNPRHKITKRGQNVTFRCDPISEHNRLYWYRQTLGQGPEFLTYFQNEAQLEKSRLLSDRFSAERPKGSFSTLEIQRTEQGDSAMYLCASSFDRAKTQYFGPGTRLLVL.